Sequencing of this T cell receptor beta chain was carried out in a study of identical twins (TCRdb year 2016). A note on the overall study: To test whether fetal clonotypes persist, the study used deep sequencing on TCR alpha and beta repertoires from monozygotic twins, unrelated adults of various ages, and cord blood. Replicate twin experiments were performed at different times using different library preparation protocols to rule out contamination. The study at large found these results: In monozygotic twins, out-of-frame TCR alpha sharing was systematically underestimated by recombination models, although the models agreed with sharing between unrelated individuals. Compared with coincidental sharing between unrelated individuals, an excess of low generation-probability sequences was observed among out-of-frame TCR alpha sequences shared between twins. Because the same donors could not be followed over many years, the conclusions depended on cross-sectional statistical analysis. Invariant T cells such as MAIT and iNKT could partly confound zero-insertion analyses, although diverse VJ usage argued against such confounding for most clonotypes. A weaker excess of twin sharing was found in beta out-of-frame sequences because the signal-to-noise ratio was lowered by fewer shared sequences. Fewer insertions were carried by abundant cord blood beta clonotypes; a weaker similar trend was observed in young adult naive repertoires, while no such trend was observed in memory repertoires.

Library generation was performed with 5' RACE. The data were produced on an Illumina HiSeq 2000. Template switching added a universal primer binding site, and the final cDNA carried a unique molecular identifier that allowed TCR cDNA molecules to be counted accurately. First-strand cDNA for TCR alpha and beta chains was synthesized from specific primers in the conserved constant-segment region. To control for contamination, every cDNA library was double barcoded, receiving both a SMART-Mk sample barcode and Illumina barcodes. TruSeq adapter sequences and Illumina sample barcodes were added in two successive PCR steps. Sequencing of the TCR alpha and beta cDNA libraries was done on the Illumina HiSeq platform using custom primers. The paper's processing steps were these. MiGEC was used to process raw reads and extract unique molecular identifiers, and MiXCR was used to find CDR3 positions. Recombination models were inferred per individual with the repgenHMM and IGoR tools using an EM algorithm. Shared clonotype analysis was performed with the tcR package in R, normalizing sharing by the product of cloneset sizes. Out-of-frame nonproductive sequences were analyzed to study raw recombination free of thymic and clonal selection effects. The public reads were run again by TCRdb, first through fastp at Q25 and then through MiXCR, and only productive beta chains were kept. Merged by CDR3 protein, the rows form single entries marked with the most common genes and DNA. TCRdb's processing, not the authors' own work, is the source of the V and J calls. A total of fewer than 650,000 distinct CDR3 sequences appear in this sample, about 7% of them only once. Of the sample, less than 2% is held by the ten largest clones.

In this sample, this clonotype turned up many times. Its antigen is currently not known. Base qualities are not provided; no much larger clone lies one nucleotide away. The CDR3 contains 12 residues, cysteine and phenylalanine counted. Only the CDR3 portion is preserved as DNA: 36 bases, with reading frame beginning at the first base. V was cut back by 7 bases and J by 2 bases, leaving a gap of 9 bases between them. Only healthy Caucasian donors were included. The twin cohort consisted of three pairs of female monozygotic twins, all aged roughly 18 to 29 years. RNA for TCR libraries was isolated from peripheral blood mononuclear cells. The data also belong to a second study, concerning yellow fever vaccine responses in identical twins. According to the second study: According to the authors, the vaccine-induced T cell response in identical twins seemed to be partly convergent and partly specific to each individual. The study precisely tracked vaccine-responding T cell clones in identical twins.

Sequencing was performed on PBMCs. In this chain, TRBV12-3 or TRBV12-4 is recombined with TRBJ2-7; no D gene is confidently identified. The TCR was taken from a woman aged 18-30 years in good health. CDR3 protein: CASNRHPYEQYF. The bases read TGTGCCAGCAATCGACACCCCTACGAGCAGTACTTC.